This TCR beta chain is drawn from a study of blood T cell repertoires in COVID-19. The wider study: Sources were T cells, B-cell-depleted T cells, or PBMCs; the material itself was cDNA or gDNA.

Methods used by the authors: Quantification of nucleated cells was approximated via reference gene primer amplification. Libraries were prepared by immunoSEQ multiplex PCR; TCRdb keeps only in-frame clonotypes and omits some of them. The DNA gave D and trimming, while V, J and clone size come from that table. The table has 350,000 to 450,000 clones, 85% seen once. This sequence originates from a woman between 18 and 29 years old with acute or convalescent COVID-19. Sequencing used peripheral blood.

CDR3 bases: TGTGCCAGCACCCTCGGGAACACTGAAGCTTTCTTT. Translated, it gives CASTLGNTEAFF. This chain uses TRBV28 with TRBJ1-1; D is unresolved. CDR1 and CDR2 (germline): MDHEN, SYDVKM. The CDR3 extends over 12 amino acids. The V and J ends lost 7 bases and 1 base respectively, with 7 bases between them.